Listed here are 21 T cell receptor beta chains from one sample, sequenced in a study of beta chain features in type 1 diabetes. Of the isolated RNA, all was reverse transcribed, and so the sequenced material was expressed TCRB transcripts. Clones were read by immunoSEQ multiplex PCR, and TCRdb kept only the in-frame ones, dropping some. Of 130,000 to 150,000 clones listed, 6.9% are singletons. Sequencing was carried out using central memory CD4+ T cells from blood. The receptors were sampled from a woman aged 30 to 39 in good health.

Ten or more counts support this clone. The chain carries TRBV7-9 and TRBJ2-5; 9 bases are a match to TRBD2. The CDR3 length is 16 residues. After removal of 2 bases from V and 4 bases from J, the junction contained 8 bases not matched to a gene. Per germline, CDR1 SEHNR and CDR2 FQNEAQ (reference sequence). The CDR3 region is CASSLSLAGSSETQYF. The CDR3, as DNA: TGTGCCAGCAGCTTATCTCTAGCGGGGTCATCAGAGACCCAGTACTTC.

This clone was seen more than once but under ten times. This chain links TRBV28 with TRBJ1-1, with a possible D match to TRBD1 (5 bases). V was trimmed by 4 bases and J by 4 bases, leaving 13 bases between them. The CDR3 sequence is 14 residues long. In germline, CDR1 is MDHEN, CDR2 SYDVKM. The CDR3: CASSSSGLATEAFF. CDR3 bases: TGTGCCAGCAGTTCATCAGGGTTAGCCACTGAAGCTTTCTTT.

The chain links TRBV15 to TRBJ2-2; D remains ambiguous. Trimming took 1 base from V and 1 from J, leaving 7 bases between them. CDR1 and CDR2 (germline): LNHNV, YYDKDF (reference sequence). The CDR3 loop spans 15 amino acids. In DNA, the CDR3 is TGTGCCACCAGCAGAGGAAGACAGAACACCGGGGAGCTGTTTTTT. Its protein product is CATSRGRQNTGELFF.

This clone was counted only a few times. The chain links TRBV28 to TRBJ1-1, with TRBD1 as a possible D gene (6 bases). The germline V and J ends were trimmed by 2 bases and 5 bases, with 12 bases remaining between them. Germline-derived CDR1 and CDR2 are MDHEN and SYDVKM. This CDR3 contains 14 residues. CDR3 in amino acids: CASSLVTGQTEAFF. The CDR3 DNA follows: TGTGCCAGCAGTTTAGTTACAGGGCAGACTGAAGCTTTCTTT.

The chain uses TRBV5-1 and TRBJ2-3; 12 bases fit TRBD1. This CDR3 has 21 amino acids. Trimming cost V 0 bases and J 4 bases; bases outside gene matches: 18. Germline loops: CDR1 SGHRS, CDR2 YFSETQ. CDR3: CASSLAPPGTGGGKSADTQYF. The CDR3, as DNA: TGCGCCAGCAGCTTGGCCCCACCGGGGACAGGGGGCGGTAAGAGCGCAGATACGCAGTATTTT.

This clone was found many times. This chain links TRBV30 with TRBJ1-1; D gene uncertain. Germline assignment: CDR1 GTSNPN and CDR2 SVGIG (reference sequence). CDR3 length: 14 amino acids. V lost 3 bases, J lost 1 base, and 12 bases lay in between. The CDR3, as DNA: TGTGCCTGGAGGCCAGGTCATGGGAACACTGAAGCTTTCTTT. Protein: CAWRPGHGNTEAFF. Together with reference TRBV30 and TRBJ1-1, the CDR3 gives the full variable domain: SQTIHQWPATLVQPVGSPLSLECTVEGTSNPNLYWYRQAAGRGLQLLFYSVGIGQISSEVPQNLSASRPQDRQFILSSKKLLLSDSGFYLCAWRPGHGNTEAFFGQGTRLTVV.

The CDR3 reads CASSLRRAGSSYEQYF. CDR3 sequence (DNA): TGTGCCAGCAGCTTGCGTAGGGCGGGCTCCTCCTACGAGCAGTACTTC. The V call is TRBV7-6, the J call TRBJ2-7; D perhaps matches TRBD2 (5 bases). V was pared by 3 bases and J by 0 bases, with 15 bases between. CDR1 and CDR2 (germline): SGHVS, FNYEAQ. CDR3 length: 16 residues.

This sequence joins TRBV5-4 and TRBJ1-2; 7 nucleotides match TRBD1. The ends lost 5 bases at V and 1 base at J; junction bases unmatched: 8. This CDR3 has 15 amino acids. The germline V gene has CDR1 SGHNT and CDR2 YYREEE (reference sequence). The CDR3 reads CASRWGDRHNYGYTF. The CDR3 coding sequence is TGTGCCAGCAGATGGGGGGACAGACATAACTATGGCTACACCTTC. Complete variable domain (other parts from reference TRBV5-4 and TRBJ1-2): ETGVTQSPTHLIKTRGQQVTLRCSSQSGHNTVSWYQQALGQGPQFIFQYYREEENGRGNFPPRFSGLQFPNYSSELNVNALELDDSALYLCASRWGDRHNYGYTFGSGTRLTVV.

In this sample, this clone turned up a few times. This chain connects TRBV28 to TRBJ2-2, with 10 bases identical to TRBD2. Germline-derived CDR1 and CDR2 are MDHEN and SYDVKM. Trimming cost V 3 bases and J 7 bases; bases outside gene matches: 5. CDR3 length: 15 amino acids. CDR3 DNA sequence: TGTGCCAGCAGTTTGAGCGGGAGGGCCCTCGGGGAGCTGTTTTTT. Its protein is CASSLSGRALGELFF.

This clone showed up just a few times. V is TRBV11-2 and J is TRBJ2-2, with TRBD2 matching 9 bases. Germline V gene sequence: CDR1 SGHAT, CDR2 FQNNGV. The CDR3 is 13 amino acids. The CDR3 loop reads CAQRGANTGELFF. The CDR3 DNA follows: TGTGCGCAGCGGGGGGCAAATACCGGGGAGCTGTTTTTT. Combining the CDR3 with reference TRBV11-2 and TRBJ2-2 gives the whole variable domain EAGVAQSPRYKIIEKRQSVAFWCNPISGHATLYWYQQILGQGPKLLIQFQNNGVVDDSQLPKDRFSAERLKGVDSTLKIQPAKLEDSAVYLCAQRGANTGELFFGEGSRLTVL.

This clone was counted a few times. This chain connects TRBV9 to TRBJ2-1, with D possibly matching TRBD2 (5 bases). Germline V gene lookup returns CDR1 SGDLS and CDR2 YYNGEE. CDR3 size: 15 residues. V lost 4 bases and J 0 bases, leaving 11 bases between the germline ends. CDR3 sequence: CASSTSGSSYNEQFF. The CDR3 nucleotides read TGTGCCAGCAGCACAAGCGGTAGCTCCTACAATGAGCAGTTCTTC.

This clone was picked up a small number of times. The chain employs TRBV6-6 and TRBJ2-3, with 7 nucleotides matching TRBD2. V was pared by 7 bases and J by 5 bases, with 12 bases of the junction left unmatched. CDR1 is MNHNY, CDR2 SVGAGI, per germline (reference sequence). CDR3 length equals 15 residues. The CDR3 here is CASIGAGVGGDTQYF. CDR3 sequence (DNA): TGTGCCAGCATCGGGGCGGGAGTTGGTGGAGATACGCAGTATTTT.

This clone was counted a few times. V gene TRBV14 combines with J gene TRBJ2-5; possibly TRBD2 for D (5 bases). V was shortened by 4 bases and J by 5 bases, with 5 bases between the two germline ends. This CDR3 has 11 residues. Germline loops: CDR1 SGHDN, CDR2 FVKESK. The CDR3 region has the DNA TGTGCCAGCAGCCGGAGGGAGACCCAGTACTTC. The encoded protein is CASSRRETQYF.

This clone was counted only a few times. This chain links TRBV19 with TRBJ2-4; 10 bases agree with TRBD1. After removal of 5 bases from V and 2 bases from J, the junction contained 9 bases not matched to a gene. CDR3 length equals 17 residues. CDR1 and CDR2 (germline): LNHDA, SQIVND (reference sequence). The CDR3: CASSPGTGATSKNIQYF. In DNA, the CDR3 is TGTGCCAGTAGTCCCGGGACAGGGGCCACCTCCAAAAACATTCAGTACTTC.

The chain carries TRBV18 and TRBJ1-4; 7 bases map to TRBD1. Germline assignment: CDR1 KGHSH and CDR2 LQKENI. The CDR3 runs 15 residues. V trimming: 3 bases; J trimming: 4 bases; junction bases outside the gene matches: 5. The DNA of the CDR3 is TGTGCCAGCTCACCCAGGGACAGCTTTAATGAAAAACTGTTTTTT. This codes for CASSPRDSFNEKLFF.

The chain is built from TRBV18 and TRBJ2-7, with no clear D. The CDR3 covers 14 residues. The ends were cut back, 3 bases at V and 2 bases at J, with 11 bases in the middle. Germline V lookup: CDR1 KGHSH, CDR2 LQKENI. As DNA, the CDR3 is TGTGCCAGCTCACCGGGCTACAGCCCCTACGAGCAGTACTTC. It encodes CASSPGYSPYEQYF.

The V call is TRBV30, the J call TRBJ1-3, with a tentative D call TRBD1 (6 bases). The germline CDR1 and CDR2 sequences are GTSNPN and SVGIG (reference sequence). Trimming left V 0 bases short and J 4 bases short, with 13 bases between. The CDR3 has 15 amino acids. The CDR3 nucleotides are TGTGCCTGGAGTGTACGGGGGGGCGGCGGAAACACCATATATTTT. Its translation is CAWSVRGGGGNTIYF.

CDR3 coding DNA: TGTGCCAGCTCACCTCGGACAGGGGGCAATCAGCCCCAGCATTTT. The encoded protein is CASSPRTGGNQPQHF. The chain is built from TRBV18 and TRBJ1-5; 9 bases fit TRBD1. The V and J ends lost 3 bases and 2 bases, in that order; junction bases with no gene match: 2. The CDR3 sequence is 15 residues long. CDR1 and CDR2 (germline): KGHSH, LQKENI.

The CDR3 spells CASARTERYEQYF. The CDR3 DNA reads TGTGCCAGCGCCCGGACTGAACGCTACGAGCAGTACTTC. The rearrangement joins TRBV28 to TRBJ2-7; a possible D gene is TRBD2 (5 bases). Germline V gene sequence: CDR1 MDHEN, CDR2 SYDVKM. This CDR3 has 13 residues. Trimming stripped 8 bases from V and 3 bases from J, with 14 bases between.

This rearrangement joins TRBV28 to TRBJ2-5, with 9 bases identical to TRBD1. The CDR3 has 17 amino acids. From germline, CDR1 is MDHEN and CDR2 SYDVKM. Germline trimming cut 0 bases from V and 7 bases from J; bases unmatched to any gene: 12. The CDR3 sequence is CASSLWAGTGNEGTQYF. CDR3 sequence (DNA): TGTGCCAGCAGTTTATGGGCCGGGACAGGGAACGAGGGGACCCAGTACTTC.

The chain employs TRBV7-9 and TRBJ2-1; 8 nucleotides match TRBD2. This CDR3 has 17 amino acids. The ends lost 5 bases at V and 2 bases at J; junction bases unmatched: 11. The germline CDR1 and CDR2 sequences are SEHNR and FQNEAQ (reference sequence). CDR3: CASSQRGPRLTYNEQFF. The CDR3 coding sequence is TGTGCCAGCAGCCAGCGGGGGCCGCGCCTAACCTACAATGAGCAGTTCTTC.